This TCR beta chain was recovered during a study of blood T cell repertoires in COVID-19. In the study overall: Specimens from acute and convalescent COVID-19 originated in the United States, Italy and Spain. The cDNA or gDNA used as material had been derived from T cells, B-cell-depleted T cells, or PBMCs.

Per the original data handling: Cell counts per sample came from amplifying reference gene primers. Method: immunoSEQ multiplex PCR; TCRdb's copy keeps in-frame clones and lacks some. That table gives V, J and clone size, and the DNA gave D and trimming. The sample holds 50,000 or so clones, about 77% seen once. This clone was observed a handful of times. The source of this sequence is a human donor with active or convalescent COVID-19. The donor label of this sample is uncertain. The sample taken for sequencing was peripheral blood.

The CDR3 region is CASSFQGNTEAFF. The CDR3 bases are TGTGCCAGCAGCTTTCAGGGGAACACTGAAGCTTTCTTT. The gene calls are TRBV13 and TRBJ1-1; TRBD1 is a possible D gene (5 bases). Germline CDR1 and CDR2: PRHDT and FYEKMQ (reference sequence). The CDR3 runs to 13 residues. The V end was cut by 3 bases, the J end by 1 base, with 6 bases between.